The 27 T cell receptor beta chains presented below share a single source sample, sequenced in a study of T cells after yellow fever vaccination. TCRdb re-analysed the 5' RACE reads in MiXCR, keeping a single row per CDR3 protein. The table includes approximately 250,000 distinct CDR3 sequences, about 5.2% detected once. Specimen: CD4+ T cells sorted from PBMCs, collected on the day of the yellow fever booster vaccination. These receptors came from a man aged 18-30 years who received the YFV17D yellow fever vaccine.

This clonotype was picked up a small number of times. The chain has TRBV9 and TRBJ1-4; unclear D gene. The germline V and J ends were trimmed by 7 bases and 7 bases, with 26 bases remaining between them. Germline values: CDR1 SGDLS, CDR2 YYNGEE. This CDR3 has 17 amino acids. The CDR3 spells CASASGRSSSAREKLFF. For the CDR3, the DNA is TGTGCCAGCGCCAGTGGGAGAAGCTCCTCAGCGCGTGAAAAACTGTTTTTT.

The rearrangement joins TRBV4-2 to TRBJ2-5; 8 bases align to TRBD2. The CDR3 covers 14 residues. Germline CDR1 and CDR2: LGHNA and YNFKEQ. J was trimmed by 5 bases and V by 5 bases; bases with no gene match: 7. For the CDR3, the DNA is TGTGCCAGCAGCTTCGGGGGGGCCGGTGAGACCCAGTACTTC. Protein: CASSFGGAGETQYF.

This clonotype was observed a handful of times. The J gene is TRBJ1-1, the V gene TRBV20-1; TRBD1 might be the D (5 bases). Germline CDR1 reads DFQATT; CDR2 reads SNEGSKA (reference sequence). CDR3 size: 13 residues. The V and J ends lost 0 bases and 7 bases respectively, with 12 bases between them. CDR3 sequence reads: CSARDTRQIEAFF. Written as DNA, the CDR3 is TGCAGTGCTAGAGATACTAGACAGATTGAAGCTTTCTTT.

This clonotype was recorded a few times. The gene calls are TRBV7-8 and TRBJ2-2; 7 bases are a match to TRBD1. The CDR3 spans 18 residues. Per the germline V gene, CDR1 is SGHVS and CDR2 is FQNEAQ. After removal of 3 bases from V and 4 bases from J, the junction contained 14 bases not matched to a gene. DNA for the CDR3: TGTGCCAGCAGCTTTTCGGCCTACAGGGGCGGGTTCACCGGGGAGCTGTTTTTT. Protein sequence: CASSFSAYRGGFTGELFF. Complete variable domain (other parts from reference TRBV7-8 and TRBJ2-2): GAGVSQSPRYKVAKRGQDVALRCDPISGHVSLFWYQQALGQGPEFLTYFQNEAQLDKSGLPSDRFFAERPEGSVSTLKIQRTQQEDSAVYLCASSFSAYRGGFTGELFFGEGSRLTVL.

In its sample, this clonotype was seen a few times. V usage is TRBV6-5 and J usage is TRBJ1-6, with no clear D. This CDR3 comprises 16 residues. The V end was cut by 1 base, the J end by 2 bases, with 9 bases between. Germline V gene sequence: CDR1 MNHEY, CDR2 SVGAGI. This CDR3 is CASSYFSQTYNSPLHF. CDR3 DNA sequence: TGTGCCAGCAGTTACTTTAGTCAGACCTATAATTCACCCCTCCACTTT.

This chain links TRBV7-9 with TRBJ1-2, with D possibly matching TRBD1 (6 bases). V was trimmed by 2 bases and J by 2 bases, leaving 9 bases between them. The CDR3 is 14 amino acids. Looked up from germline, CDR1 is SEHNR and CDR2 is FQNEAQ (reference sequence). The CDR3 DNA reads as TGTGCCAGCAGCTTATCCCAGGGGAACTATGGCTACACCTTC. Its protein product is CASSLSQGNYGYTF. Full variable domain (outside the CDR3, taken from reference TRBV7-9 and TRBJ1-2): DTGVSQNPRHKITKRGQNVTFRCDPISEHNRLYWYRQTLGQGPEFLTYFQNEAQLEKSRLLSDRFSAERPKGSFSTLEIQRTEQGDSAMYLCASSLSQGNYGYTFGSGTRLTVV.

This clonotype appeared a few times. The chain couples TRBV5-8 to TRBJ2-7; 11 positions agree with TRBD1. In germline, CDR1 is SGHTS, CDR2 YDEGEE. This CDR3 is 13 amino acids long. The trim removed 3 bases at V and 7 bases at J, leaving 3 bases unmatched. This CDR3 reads CASSSDRGQEQYF. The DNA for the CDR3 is TGTGCCAGCAGCTCGGACAGGGGGCAGGAGCAGTACTTC.

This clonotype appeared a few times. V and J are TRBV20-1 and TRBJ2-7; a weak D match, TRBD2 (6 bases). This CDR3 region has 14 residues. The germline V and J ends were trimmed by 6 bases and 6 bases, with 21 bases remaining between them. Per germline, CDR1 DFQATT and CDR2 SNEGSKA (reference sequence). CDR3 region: CSASRGGWGREQYF. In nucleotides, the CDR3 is TGCAGTGCCTCTCGAGGAGGGTGGGGACGCGAGCAGTACTTC.

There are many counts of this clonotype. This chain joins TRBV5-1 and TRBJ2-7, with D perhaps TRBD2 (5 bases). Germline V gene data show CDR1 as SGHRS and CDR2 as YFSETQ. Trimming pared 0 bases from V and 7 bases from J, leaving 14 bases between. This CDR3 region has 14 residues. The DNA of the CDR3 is TGCGCCAGCAGCTTGGCGGGGTCTGCAAGGGAGCAGTACTTC. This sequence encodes CASSLAGSAREQYF.

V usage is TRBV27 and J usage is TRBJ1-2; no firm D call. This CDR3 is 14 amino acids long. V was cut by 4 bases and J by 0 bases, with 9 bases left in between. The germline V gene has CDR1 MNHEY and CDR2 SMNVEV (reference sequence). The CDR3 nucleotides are TGTGCCAGCAGTTCTTACGGGACTAACTATGGCTACACCTTC. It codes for CASSSYGTNYGYTF.

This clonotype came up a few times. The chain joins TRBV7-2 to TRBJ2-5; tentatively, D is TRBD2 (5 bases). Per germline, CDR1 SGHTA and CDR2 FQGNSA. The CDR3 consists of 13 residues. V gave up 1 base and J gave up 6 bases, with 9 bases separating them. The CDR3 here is CASSLETGKTQYF. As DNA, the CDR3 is TGTGCCAGCAGCTTAGAAACGGGGAAGACCCAGTACTTC.

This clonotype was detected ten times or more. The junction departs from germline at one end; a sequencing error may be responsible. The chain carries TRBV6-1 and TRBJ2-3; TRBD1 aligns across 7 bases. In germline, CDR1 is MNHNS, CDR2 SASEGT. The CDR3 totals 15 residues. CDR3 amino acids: CASTETGVHADTQYF. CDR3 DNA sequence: TGTGCCAGCACTGAAACAGGGGTCCATGCAGATACGCAGTATTTT.

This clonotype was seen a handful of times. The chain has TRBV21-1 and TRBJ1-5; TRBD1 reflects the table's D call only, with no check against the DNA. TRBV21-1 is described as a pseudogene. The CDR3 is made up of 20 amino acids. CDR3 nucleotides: TGTGCCAGCAGCTCGTGGTCCCTCTGGGGGGCGAGTGGTACGTTTCAGCCCCAGCATTTT. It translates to CASSSWSLWGASGTFQPQHF.

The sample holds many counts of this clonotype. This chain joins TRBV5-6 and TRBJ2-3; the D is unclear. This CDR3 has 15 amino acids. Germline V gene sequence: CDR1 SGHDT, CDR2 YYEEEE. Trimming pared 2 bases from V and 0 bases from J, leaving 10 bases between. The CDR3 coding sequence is TGTGCCAGCAGCTTTGTTGGGGAAAGCACAGATACGCAGTATTTT. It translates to CASSFVGESTDTQYF.

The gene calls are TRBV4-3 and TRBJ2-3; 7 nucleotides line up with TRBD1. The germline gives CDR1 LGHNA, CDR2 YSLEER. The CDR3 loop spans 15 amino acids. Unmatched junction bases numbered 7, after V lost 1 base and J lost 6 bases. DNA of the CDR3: TGCGCCAGCAGCCAAGCCCCACAGGGGATGGATACGCAGTATTTT. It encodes CASSQAPQGMDTQYF.

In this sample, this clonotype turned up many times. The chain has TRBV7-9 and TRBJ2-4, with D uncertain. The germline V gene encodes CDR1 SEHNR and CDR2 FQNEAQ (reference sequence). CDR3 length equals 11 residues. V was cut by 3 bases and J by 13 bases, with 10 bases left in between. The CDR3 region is CASSFTGVQYF. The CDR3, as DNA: TGTGCCAGCAGCTTTACCGGTGTACAGTACTTC.

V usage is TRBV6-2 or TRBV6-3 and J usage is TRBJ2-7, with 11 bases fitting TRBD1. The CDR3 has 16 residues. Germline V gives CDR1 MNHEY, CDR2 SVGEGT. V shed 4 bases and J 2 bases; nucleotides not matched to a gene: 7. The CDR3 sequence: CASSSLGTGGTYEQYV. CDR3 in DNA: TGTGCCAGCAGTTCGTTGGGGACAGGGGGTACCTACGAGCAGTACGTC.

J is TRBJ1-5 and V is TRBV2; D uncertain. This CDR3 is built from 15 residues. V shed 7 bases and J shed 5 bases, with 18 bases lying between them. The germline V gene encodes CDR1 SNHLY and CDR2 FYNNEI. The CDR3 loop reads CASTLNSTPYQPQHF. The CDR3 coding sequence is TGTGCCAGCACCCTGAATTCGACACCCTATCAGCCCCAGCATTTT.

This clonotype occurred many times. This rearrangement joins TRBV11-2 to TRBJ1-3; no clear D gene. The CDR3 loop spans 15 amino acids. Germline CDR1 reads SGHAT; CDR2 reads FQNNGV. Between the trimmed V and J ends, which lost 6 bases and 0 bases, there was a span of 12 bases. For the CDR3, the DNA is TGTGCCAGCAGGCCCGTGGGATACTCTGGAAACACCATATATTTT. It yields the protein CASRPVGYSGNTIYF.

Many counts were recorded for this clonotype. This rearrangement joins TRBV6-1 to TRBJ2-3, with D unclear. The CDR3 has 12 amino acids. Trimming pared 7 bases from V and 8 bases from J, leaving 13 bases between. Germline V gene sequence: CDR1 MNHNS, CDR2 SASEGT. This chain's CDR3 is CASTQRDVTQYF. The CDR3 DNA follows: TGTGCCAGCACCCAACGAGACGTTACGCAGTATTTT.

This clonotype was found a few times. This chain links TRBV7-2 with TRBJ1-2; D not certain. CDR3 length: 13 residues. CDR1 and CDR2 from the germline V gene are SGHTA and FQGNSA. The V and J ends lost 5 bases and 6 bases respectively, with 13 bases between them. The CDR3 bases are TGTGCCAGCAGCGACCCGGGGATCCATGGCTACACCTTC. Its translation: CASSDPGIHGYTF.

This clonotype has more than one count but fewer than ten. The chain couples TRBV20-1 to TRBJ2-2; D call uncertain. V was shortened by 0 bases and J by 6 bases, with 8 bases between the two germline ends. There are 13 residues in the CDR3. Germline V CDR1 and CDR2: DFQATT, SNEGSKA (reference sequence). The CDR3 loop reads CSARDSHPGELFF. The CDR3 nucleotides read TGCAGTGCTAGAGATAGTCACCCCGGGGAGCTGTTTTTT.

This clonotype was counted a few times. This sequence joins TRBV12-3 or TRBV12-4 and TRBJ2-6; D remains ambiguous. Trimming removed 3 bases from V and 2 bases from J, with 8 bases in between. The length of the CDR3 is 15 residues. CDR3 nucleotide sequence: TGTGCCAGCAGTTTTGGCGGCACTGGGGCCAACGTCCTGACTTTC. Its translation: CASSFGGTGANVLTF.

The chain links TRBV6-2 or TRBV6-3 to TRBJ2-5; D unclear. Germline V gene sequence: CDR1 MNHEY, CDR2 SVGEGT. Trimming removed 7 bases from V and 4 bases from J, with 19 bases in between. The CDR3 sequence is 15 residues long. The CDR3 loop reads CASTNAGPVLETQYF. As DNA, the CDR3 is TGTGCCAGCACTAACGCAGGACCCGTTTTAGAGACCCAGTACTTC.

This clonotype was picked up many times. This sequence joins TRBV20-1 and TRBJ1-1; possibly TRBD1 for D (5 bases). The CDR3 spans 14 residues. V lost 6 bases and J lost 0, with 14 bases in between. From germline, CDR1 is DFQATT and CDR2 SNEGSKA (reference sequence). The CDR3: CSANRGGLNTEAFF. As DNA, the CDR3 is TGCAGTGCCAACCGCGGGGGATTGAACACTGAAGCTTTCTTT.

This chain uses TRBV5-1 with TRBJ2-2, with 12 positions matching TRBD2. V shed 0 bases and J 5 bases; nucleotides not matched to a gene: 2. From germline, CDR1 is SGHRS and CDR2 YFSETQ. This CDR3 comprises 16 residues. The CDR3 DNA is TGCGCCAGCAGCTTGGACCTAGCGGGGGGGACCGGGGAGCTGTTTTTT. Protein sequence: CASSLDLAGGTGELFF.

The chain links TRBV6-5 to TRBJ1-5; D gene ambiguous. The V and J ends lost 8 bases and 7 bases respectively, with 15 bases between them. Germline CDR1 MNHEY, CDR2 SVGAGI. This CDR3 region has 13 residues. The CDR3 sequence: CASAIQRTQPQHF. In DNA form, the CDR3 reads TGTGCCAGCGCTATACAGCGAACGCAGCCCCAGCATTTT.